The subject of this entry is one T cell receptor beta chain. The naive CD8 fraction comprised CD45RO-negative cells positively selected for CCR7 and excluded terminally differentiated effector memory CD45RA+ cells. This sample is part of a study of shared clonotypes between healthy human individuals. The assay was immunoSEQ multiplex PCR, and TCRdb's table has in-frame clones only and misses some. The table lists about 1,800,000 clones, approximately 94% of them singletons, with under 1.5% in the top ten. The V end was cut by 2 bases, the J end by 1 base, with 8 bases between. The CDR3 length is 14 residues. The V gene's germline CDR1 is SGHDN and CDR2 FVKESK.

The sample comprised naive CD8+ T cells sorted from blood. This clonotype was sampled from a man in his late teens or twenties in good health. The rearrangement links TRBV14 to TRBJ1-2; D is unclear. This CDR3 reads CASSQFPINYGYTF. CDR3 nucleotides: TGTGCCAGCAGCCAATTCCCGATTAACTATGGCTACACCTTC.